These 3 T cell receptor beta chains share one sample of origin, sequenced in a study of blood T cell repertoires in COVID-19. Clones were read by immunoSEQ multiplex PCR, and TCRdb kept only the in-frame ones, dropping some. The sample holds roughly 240,000 clones; approximately 85% are singletons and the top ten take more than 2%. The material sequenced was PBMCs or T cells enriched from blood (not recorded which). The receptors stem from a woman aged 45-60 years who had recovered from COVID-19.

V and J are TRBV7-3 and TRBJ1-1; D not certain. The V and J ends lost 2 bases and 0 bases respectively, with 10 bases between them. CDR3 length equals 15 residues. The germline gives CDR1 SGHTA, CDR2 FQGTGA. CDR3 in amino acids: CASSLFTVLNTEAFF. For the CDR3, the DNA is TGTGCCAGCAGCTTATTCACAGTTTTGAACACTGAAGCTTTCTTT.

V is TRBV30 and J is TRBJ1-4; D is ambiguous. Trimming shortened V by 0 bases and J by 8 bases, and 13 bases separated the two germline ends. Per germline, CDR1 GTSNPN and CDR2 SVGIG (reference sequence). The CDR3 covers 14 residues. This CDR3 is CAWSVRQDEEKLFF. The CDR3 DNA reads as TGTGCCTGGAGTGTAAGGCAGGATGAGGAAAAACTGTTTTTT.

This chain joins TRBV2 and TRBJ2-3; D unresolved. The V and J ends lost 6 bases and 1 base respectively, with 11 bases between them. CDR1 is SNHLY, CDR2 FYNNEI, per germline. CDR3 size: 14 residues. The CDR3 sequence: CASSYSSGTDTQYF. In DNA form, the CDR3 reads TGTGCCAGCAGCTACAGTTCCGGCACAGATACGCAGTATTTT.